A selection of T cell receptor beta chains follows, all from one sample in a study of T cells in Graves' hyperthyroidism and ophthalmopathy. Each CDR3 protein gets one entry after TCRdb re-called the multiplex PCR reads with MiXCR. The sample records over 650,000 distinct CDR3 sequences, approximately 42% being singletons. Sequenced input: peripheral blood or thyroid tissue (not recorded which). Source of these receptors: an adult man with Graves' disease, either hyperthyroidism or ophthalmopathy (not recorded which). CDR3s include the opening cysteine and the closing phenylalanine or tryptophan. Each record gives: CDR3 DNA, CDR3 protein, J gene, CDR3 length, V gene, D gene, clone size. A D gene is named only where the DNA matches it firmly. The listing skips clone size in some rows; elsewhere it reads once, few, many or a size class.

TGTGCCAGCAGAACAGCAGGGGGCTCGGGCAATCATCCCCAGCATTTT	CASRTAGGSGNHPQHF	TRBJ1-5	16	TRBV9	TRBD1	-
TGTGCCAGCAGCCAAGATGGGGTCGGGGCCAGCGTCCTGACTTTC	CASSQDGVGASVLTF	TRBJ2-6	15	TRBV7-2	-	once
TGTGCCACCAGGGCCGGGAGCACTGAAGCTTTCTTT	CATRAGSTEAFF	TRBJ1-1	12	TRBV15	-	-
TGCGCCAGCAGTGATCTGGGCCGGACGGAGCAAGAGACCCAGTACTTC	CASSDLGRTEQETQYF	TRBJ2-5	16	TRBV10-2	-	-
TGCATCCCGTGGGAGTACTATGGCTACACCTTC	CIPWEYYGYTF	TRBJ1-2	11	TRBV20-1	-	few
TGTGCCAGCAGCCCGACTCGGGAAAACTCTGGAAACACCTTC	CASSPTRENSGNTF	TRBJ1-2	14	TRBV9	-	-
TGTGCCAGCAGTCGCATCGGAGGGGGTCGAAGCACCGGGGAGCTGTTTTTT	CASSRIGGGRSTGELFF	TRBJ2-2	17	TRBV7-9	-	-
TGTGCCAGCAGCTTAGCGTGGAGCCAGGGCGCCCCTCGGGCTGGGGCCAACGTCCTGACTTTC	CASSLAWSQGAPRAGANVLTF	TRBJ2-6	21	TRBV7-6	-	many
TGTGCCAGCAGTGAGGCGGGGGGCGGTTCCGAAGCTTTCTTT	CASSEAGGGSEAFF	TRBJ1-1	14	TRBV2	-	-
TGTGCCAGCAGCTTAGACGGGACAGGCGACGAGCAGTACTTC	CASSLDGTGDEQYF	TRBJ2-7	14	TRBV7-6	TRBD1	-
TGTGCCAGCAGCTTCTTCCAGGGGGCCACCGGGGAGCTGTTTTTT	CASSFFQGATGELFF	TRBJ2-2	15	TRBV7-9	TRBD1	-
TGTGCCAGCACCCTGAAGGGGAGAGGGAACACTGAAGCTTTCTTT	CASTLKGRGNTEAFF	TRBJ1-1	15	TRBV12-3/TRBV12-4	-	-
TGTGCCAGCAGTCGACAGCGATACGAGCAGTACTTC	CASSRQRYEQYF	TRBJ2-7	12	TRBV7-9	-	-
TGTGCCAGCAGGGACACCGGGACAGAAGCTTTCTTT	CASRDTGTEAFF	TRBJ1-1	12	TRBV25-1	-	many
TGTGCCACCAGCAGAGATTCTGGACGGAATTCACCCCTCCACTTT	CATSRDSGRNSPLHF	TRBJ1-6	15	TRBV15	-	-
TGCAGCGTCGGGGAACGGCGCTCTGGAAACACCATATATTTT	CSVGERRSGNTIYF	TRBJ1-3	14	TRBV29-1	-	many
TGTGCCAGCAGTTACTCACCTTACAGGGAGCAGCCCCAGCATTTT	CASSYSPYREQPQHF	TRBJ1-5	15	TRBV6-5	-	few
TGTGCCAGCAGCCCCCGGGACTATAATTCACCCCTCCACTTT	CASSPRDYNSPLHF	TRBJ1-6	14	TRBV7-8	-	-
TGTGCCAGCAGCCACCGGTCCGGGGAGACCCAGTACTTC	CASSHRSGETQYF	TRBJ2-5	13	TRBV2	-	many
TGTGCCAGTAGTATCGGACAGCGCGTCTACGAGCAGTACTTC	CASSIGQRVYEQYF	TRBJ2-7	14	TRBV19	-	-
TGTGCCAGCAGTGAGGGGAATAATTCACCCCTCCACTTT	CASSEGNNSPLHF	TRBJ1-6	13	TRBV6-9	-	-
TGCGCCAGCAGGGGACAGAACATGAACACTGAAGCTTTCTTT	CASRGQNMNTEAFF	TRBJ1-1	14	TRBV10-2	TRBD1	few
TGTGCCAGCTCACCACCAGGCCTTAATGAAAAACTGTTTTTT	CASSPPGLNEKLFF	TRBJ1-4	14	TRBV7-2	-	many
TGTGCCAGCAGTGACAATAGGGGAGAAGGCACTGAAGCTTTCTTT	CASSDNRGEGTEAFF	TRBJ1-1	15	TRBV2	-	-
TGTGCCAGCAGCCCCCGGGGGGACAGGGGTAATTCACCCCTCCACTTT	CASSPRGDRGNSPLHF	TRBJ1-6	16	TRBV2	TRBD1	-